These 3 T cell receptor beta chains originate from one sample sequenced in a study of cytomegalovirus exposure and HLA in healthy donors. 60 Vbeta and 13 Jbeta primers were used in PCR. Using immunoSEQ multiplex PCR, the repertoire was profiled, and TCRdb retains in-frame clones only, with some absent. The top ten hold over 2% of the sample, which has about 250,000 clones, under 80% seen once. Sequencing was performed on PBMCs. These TCRs come from a female donor in good health and CMV-seronegative.

The genes are TRBV19 and TRBJ1-5; TRBD1 matches at 8 bases. The CDR3 covers 15 residues. CDR1 LNHDA and CDR2 SQIVND come from the germline V gene (reference sequence). The trim removed 3 bases at V and 6 bases at J, leaving 7 bases unmatched. In DNA, the CDR3 is TGTGCCAGTAGTATGGAGGACAGGGCGGGTCAGCCCCAGCATTTT. This sequence encodes CASSMEDRAGQPQHF.

This clone was seen only a few times. This chain links TRBV12-2 with TRBJ2-7; TRBD1 is the table's D call, not checked against the DNA. TRBV12-2 is given as a pseudogene. The CDR3 extends over 17 amino acids. The CDR3 region is CASRLEGLDRVKDEQYF. As DNA, the CDR3 is TGTGCAAGTCGCTTAGAAGGGCTGGACAGGGTTAAGGACGAGCAGTACTTC.

The CDR3 nucleotides are TGTGCCAGCAGGACCACAGGGAGAACCGGGGAGCTGTTTTTT. Translation: CASRTTGRTGELFF. J is TRBJ2-2 and V is TRBV11-1, with a tentative D call TRBD1 (6 bases). V was trimmed by 6 bases and J by 5 bases, leaving 13 bases between them. CDR3 length: 14 amino acids. Germline values: CDR1 SGHAT, CDR2 FQDESV (reference sequence).